The 22 T cell receptor beta chains below all came from one sample that was sequenced in a study of blood T cells in healthy people across ages. Alongside a J-beta primer mix, a sample-barcoded 5' primer served in a second PCR lasting about 7 to 11 cycles. TCRdb re-derived calls from the 5' RACE reads in MiXCR, one entry per CDR3 protein. The sample contains approximately 880,000 distinct CDR3 sequences, around 48% of which appear only once. Sequencing used blood. The receptor source for this set is a man younger than 45 in good health.

The chain has TRBV29-1 and TRBJ2-7; 11 bases line up with TRBD2. The CDR3 runs 12 residues. Trimming at V came to 5 bases and at J to 6 bases, leaving 3 bases not matched to a gene. CDR1 is SQVTM, CDR2 ANQGSEA, per germline. The CDR3 nucleotides are TGCAGCGTTACTAGCGGGGGAGGCGAGCAGTACTTC. This codes for CSVTSGGGEQYF.

Comment on this clonotype: Germline and junction disagree at one end, which may indicate a read error. The J gene is TRBJ2-4, the V gene TRBV7-2, with D tentatively TRBD1 (6 bases). CDR1 and CDR2 (germline): SGHTA, FQGNSA. The CDR3 consists of 15 residues. The CDR3 DNA sequence: TGTGCCAGCAGCCTAGCACAGGGTTGGGGAGACATTCAGTACTTC. It is translated as CASSLAQGWGDIQYF.

This chain connects TRBV12-3 or TRBV12-4 to TRBJ1-1; 9 bases map to TRBD1. With 2 bases clipped from V and 7 bases from J, the junction kept 2 bases outside the gene matches. The CDR3 sequence is 13 residues long. Here the CDR3 reads CASSLSGQGEAFF. In nucleotides, the CDR3 is TGTGCCAGCAGTTTATCGGGACAGGGTGAAGCTTTCTTT.

The chain combines TRBV7-3 with TRBJ2-3; 10 bases map to TRBD2. The CDR3 runs to 15 residues. Trimming cost V 8 bases and J 3 bases; bases outside gene matches: 8. Germline values: CDR1 SGHTA, CDR2 FQGTGA. CDR3 DNA: TGTGCCAGCGGCTCCTCGGGACTAGCGACAGATACGCAGTATTTT. Its translation is CASGSSGLATDTQYF. The entire variable domain, with the rest obtained from reference TRBV7-3 and TRBJ2-3, is as follows: GAGVSQTPSNKVTEKGKYVELRCDPISGHTALYWYRQSLGQGPEFLIYFQGTGAADDSGLPNDRFFAVRPEGSVSTLKIQRTERGDSAVYLCASGSSGLATDTQYFGPGTRLTVL.

The chain has TRBV5-1 and TRBJ2-5; no clear D. The DNA end is a closer match to TRBJ2-7, so the J assignment may be wrong. The germline V gene has CDR1 SGHRS and CDR2 YFSETQ. The CDR3 runs 13 residues. CDR3 protein: CASINGRTYEQYF. In DNA, the CDR3 is TGCGCCAGCATTAATGGCAGGACCTACGAGCAGTACTTC.

The rearrangement joins TRBV7-9 to TRBJ2-7; a possible D gene is TRBD1 (6 bases). The ends were cut back, 4 bases at V and 1 base at J, with 20 bases in the middle. Germline CDR1 and CDR2: SEHNR and FQNEAQ (reference sequence). This CDR3 has 17 amino acids. DNA of the CDR3: TGTGCCAGCAGCTCGCTACCTACAGGGAGTGGGTCCTACGAGCAGTACTTC. This sequence encodes CASSSLPTGSGSYEQYF.

J is TRBJ1-2 and V is TRBV28; the D is unclear. The germline V gene encodes CDR1 MDHEN and CDR2 SYDVKM. Trimming pared 7 bases from V and 0 bases from J, leaving 9 bases between. The CDR3 runs 13 residues. As DNA, the CDR3 is TGTGCCAGCACCGATGGCACTAACTATGGCTACACCTTC. Its translation is CASTDGTNYGYTF.

The chain combines TRBV13 with TRBJ1-4; D not resolved. V lost 3 bases and J 7 bases, leaving 21 bases between the germline ends. Germline V CDR1 and CDR2: PRHDT, FYEKMQ (reference sequence). There are 17 residues in the CDR3. CDR3 region: CASSFGDNQSQREKLFF. Written as DNA, the CDR3 is TGTGCCAGCAGCTTCGGAGACAACCAAAGTCAACGTGAAAAACTGTTTTTT.

The table lists this clonotype with many counts. The V call is TRBV4-2, the J call TRBJ2-3; D unclear. CDR1 and CDR2 (germline): LGHNA, YNFKEQ. Trimming stripped 4 bases from V and 1 base from J, with 9 bases between. The CDR3 runs 14 residues. Written as DNA, the CDR3 is TGTGCCAGCAGCCTCCTTTCCGGCACAGATACGCAGTATTTT. This sequence encodes CASSLLSGTDTQYF.

In its sample, this clonotype was seen a few times. This CDR3 is CSAPDLAGKINTQYF. CDR3 in DNA: TGCAGTGCCCCCGATTTAGCGGGGAAGATTAATACGCAGTATTTT. The chain joins TRBV20-1 to TRBJ2-3; 8 bases are a match to TRBD2. In germline, CDR1 is DFQATT, CDR2 SNEGSKA (reference sequence). The length of the CDR3 is 15 residues. V shed 6 bases, J shed 7 bases, and the junction held 15 bases outside the gene matches.

The V gene is TRBV14, the J gene TRBJ2-4; 8 bases match TRBD2. Unmatched junction bases numbered 7, after V lost 0 bases and J lost 3 bases. CDR3 length: 17 amino acids. Per the germline V gene, CDR1 is SGHDN and CDR2 is FVKESK. The DNA of the CDR3 is TGTGCCAGCAGCCAAGACAATAGCGGGGACCTCAAAAACATTCAGTACTTC. Protein: CASSQDNSGDLKNIQYF.

The J gene is TRBJ2-1, the V gene TRBV6-5; maybe TRBD2 (6 bases). Trimming took 2 bases from V and 4 from J, leaving 12 bases between them. Germline loops: CDR1 MNHEY, CDR2 SVGAGI. The CDR3 sequence is 15 residues long. The CDR3 region has the DNA TGTGCCAGCAGTTACAGGGCTAGCGAGTACAATGAGCAGTTCTTC. Amino acids: CASSYRASEYNEQFF.

The gene calls are TRBV7-9 and TRBJ1-1, with TRBD1 as a possible D gene (6 bases). The germline gives CDR1 SEHNR, CDR2 FQNEAQ (reference sequence). The CDR3 covers 14 residues. V lost 4 bases to trimming and J lost 3 bases, with 12 bases between them. The DNA for the CDR3 is TGTGCCAGCAGCTCCCGGACAGCTTACACTGAAGCTTTCTTT. Translated: CASSSRTAYTEAFF.

The chain has TRBV5-6 and TRBJ2-1; 8 positions match TRBD2. Trimming took 6 bases from V and 6 from J; bases not matched to a gene: 11. The germline CDR1 and CDR2 sequences are SGHDT and YYEEEE. This CDR3 is 15 amino acids long. CDR3 residues: CASNGGLAGINEQFF. As DNA, the CDR3 is TGTGCCAGCAACGGAGGACTAGCAGGGATCAATGAGCAGTTCTTC. Supplemented by reference TRBV5-6 and TRBJ2-1, the full variable domain reads DAGVTQSPTHLIKTRGQQVTLRCSPKSGHDTVSWYQQALGQGPQFIFQYYEEEERQRGNFPDRFSGHQFPNYSSELNVNALLLGDSALYLCASNGGLAGINEQFFGPGTRLTVL.

This clonotype came up a few times. This chain links TRBV7-2 with TRBJ2-5; D might be TRBD2 (6 bases). The CDR3 consists of 15 residues. The V and J ends lost 2 bases and 1 base respectively, with 11 bases between them. Germline lookup yields CDR1 SGHTA and CDR2 FQGNSA. In DNA form, the CDR3 reads TGTGCCAGCAGCTTAATGGAGGGTCCCCAAGAGACCCAGTACTTC. Encoded protein: CASSLMEGPQETQYF.

The rearrangement uses TRBV3-1 and TRBJ2-1; possibly TRBD1 for D (5 bases). This CDR3 has 15 amino acids. Germline CDR1 LGHDT, CDR2 YNNKEL (reference sequence). Trimming removed 0 bases from V and 8 bases from J, with 14 bases in between. This CDR3 is CASSQETQGNDEQFF. CDR3 DNA: TGTGCCAGCAGCCAAGAAACCCAGGGTAACGATGAGCAGTTCTTC.

This sequence joins TRBV5-1 and TRBJ2-1; the match to TRBD1 covers 7 bases. J was trimmed by 4 bases and V by 3 bases; bases with no gene match: 19. Germline-derived CDR1 and CDR2 are SGHRS and YFSETQ. The length of the CDR3 is 19 residues. CDR3 nucleotide sequence: TGCGCCAGCAGCTCCCCGGGACAGCTGAAAGGGGATTCATACAATGAGCAGTTCTTC. The encoded protein is CASSSPGQLKGDSYNEQFF.

The chain employs TRBV27 and TRBJ2-5, with D unclear. The germline CDR1 and CDR2 sequences are MNHEY and SMNVEV (reference sequence). Trimming cost V 6 bases and J 2 bases, with 13 bases left between them. This CDR3 has 14 amino acids. The CDR3 nucleotides read TGTGCCAGCAGGGCCCTCGGGCAGCAAGAGACCCAGTACTTC. This encodes CASRALGQQETQYF.

This clonotype was observed a single time. The chain employs TRBV20-1 and TRBJ2-4; the D gene is possibly TRBD1 (6 bases). Trimming left V 6 bases short and J 5 bases short, with 14 bases between. The CDR3 spans 13 residues. Germline V gene lookup returns CDR1 DFQATT and CDR2 SNEGSKA (reference sequence). CDR3 nucleotide sequence: TGCAGTGCCATCAGGGGTTGGGAAAACATTCAGTACTTC. It specifies CSAIRGWENIQYF.

This sequence joins TRBV6-1 and TRBJ1-6; the D gene is possibly TRBD1 (5 bases). The CDR3 extends over 16 amino acids. Trimming left V 4 bases short and J 7 bases short, with 17 bases between. The germline V gene has CDR1 MNHNS and CDR2 SASEGT. CDR3: CASSGGPGSGNSPLHF. CDR3 nucleotides: TGTGCCAGCAGTGGAGGCCCAGGGAGCGGGAATTCACCCCTCCACTTT.

In this sample, this clonotype turned up a few times. The rearrangement uses TRBV20-1 and TRBJ1-5; TRBD1 might be the D (6 bases). CDR1 and CDR2 (germline): DFQATT, SNEGSKA (reference sequence). V gave up 3 bases and J gave up 7 bases, with 16 bases separating them. The CDR3 contains 14 residues. The CDR3 loop is CSASWDTSGQPQHF. The CDR3 DNA is TGCAGTGCTAGCTGGGACACTTCGGGGCAGCCCCAGCATTTT.

This clonotype has a handful of counts. At one end the junction does not follow the germline gene, possibly because of a read error. The genes are TRBV7-7 and TRBJ2-1, with D unresolved. CDR3 length: 13 amino acids. Per the germline V gene, CDR1 is SSHAT and CDR2 is FNYEAQ (reference sequence). In nucleotides, the CDR3 is TGTGCTAGCAGCTTAAACTACCCCAATGAGCAGTTCTTC. This codes for CASSLNYPNEQFF.